Listed here is a single T cell receptor (beta chain). Its antigen is not known. The sample is drawn from a study of shared clonotypes between healthy human individuals. The CDR3 contains 12 residues. The V gene lost 3 bases and the J gene lost 5 bases, with 8 bases spanning the gap. CDR1 and CDR2 (germline): SGHTA, FQGNSA. Findings of the study overall: Deeper or shallower sequencing was expected to change how clonotypes are shared among donors.

Using immunoSEQ multiplex PCR, the repertoire was profiled, and TCRdb retains in-frame clones only, with some absent. Here the sample spans under 600,000 clones, around 79% being singletons. Material for sequencing was PBMCs. The chain is built from TRBV7-2 and TRBJ2-7; D gene ambiguous. The clonotype comes from a woman aged 40 to 50 in good health. Some clones in this sample may be carry-over from other donors' samples. CDR3 in DNA: TGTGCCAGCAGCTTGATTAGGGACGAGCAGTACTTC. It encodes CASSLIRDEQYF. Based on the CDR3 plus reference TRBV7-2 and TRBJ2-7, the full variable domain is GAGVSQSPSNKVTEKGKDVELRCDPISGHTALYWYRQSLGQGLEFLIYFQGNSAPDKSGLPSDRFSAERTGGSVSTLTIQRTQQEDSAVYLCASSLIRDEQYFGPGTRLTVT.